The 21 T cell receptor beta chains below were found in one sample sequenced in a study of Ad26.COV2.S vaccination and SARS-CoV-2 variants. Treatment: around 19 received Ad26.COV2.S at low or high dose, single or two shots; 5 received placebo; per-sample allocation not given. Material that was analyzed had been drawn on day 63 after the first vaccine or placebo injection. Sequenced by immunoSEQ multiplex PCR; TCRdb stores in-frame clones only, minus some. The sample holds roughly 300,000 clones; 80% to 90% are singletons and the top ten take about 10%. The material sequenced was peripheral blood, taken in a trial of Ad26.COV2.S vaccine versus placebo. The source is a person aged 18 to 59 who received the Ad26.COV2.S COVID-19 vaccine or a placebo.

The CDR3 here is CASSQPPSGANTGELFF. For the CDR3, the DNA is TGCGCCAGCAGCCAACCCCCTAGCGGAGCGAACACCGGGGAGCTGTTTTTT. The chain employs TRBV4-3 and TRBJ2-2; 7 bases fit TRBD2. This CDR3 has 17 amino acids. With V trimmed by 2 bases and J by 0 bases, 6 bases remained unmatched. Germline CDR1 LGHNA, CDR2 YSLEER.

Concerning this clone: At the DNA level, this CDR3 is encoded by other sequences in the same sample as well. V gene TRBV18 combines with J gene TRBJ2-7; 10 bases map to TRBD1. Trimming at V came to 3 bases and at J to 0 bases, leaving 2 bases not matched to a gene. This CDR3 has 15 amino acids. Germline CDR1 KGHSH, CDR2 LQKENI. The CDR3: CASSPGQGISYEQYF. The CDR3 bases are TGTGCCAGCTCACCGGGACAGGGGATCTCCTACGAGCAGTACTTC.

The CDR3 region has the DNA TGTGCCAGCAGTGAAGCTGGGGTTAGCACAGATACGCAGTATTTT. Translated: CASSEAGVSTDTQYF. V and J are TRBV6-4 and TRBJ2-3; no definite D call. Germline lookup yields CDR1 MRHNA and CDR2 SNTAGT. The V gene lost 3 bases and the J gene lost 0 bases, with 10 bases spanning the gap. The CDR3 runs 15 residues.

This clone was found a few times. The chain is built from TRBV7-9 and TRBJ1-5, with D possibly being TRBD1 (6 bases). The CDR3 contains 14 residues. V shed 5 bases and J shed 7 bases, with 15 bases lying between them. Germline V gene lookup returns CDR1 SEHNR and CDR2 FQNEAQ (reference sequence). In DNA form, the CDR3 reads TGTGCCAGCAGCCGTACAGGGTTCTACCAGCCCCAGCATTTT. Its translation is CASSRTGFYQPQHF. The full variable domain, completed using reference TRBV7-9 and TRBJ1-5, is DTGVSQNPRHKITKRGQNVTFRCDPISEHNRLYWYRQTLGQGPEFLTYFQNEAQLEKSRLLSDRFSAERPKGSFSTLEIQRTEQGDSAMYLCASSRTGFYQPQHFGDGTRLSIL.

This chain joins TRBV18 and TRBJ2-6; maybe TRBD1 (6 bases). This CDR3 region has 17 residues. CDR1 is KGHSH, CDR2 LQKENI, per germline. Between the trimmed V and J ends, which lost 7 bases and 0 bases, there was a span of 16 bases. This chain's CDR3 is CASLNRDTSSGANVLTF. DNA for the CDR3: TGTGCCAGCTTAAACCGGGACACCTCCTCTGGGGCCAACGTCCTGACTTTC. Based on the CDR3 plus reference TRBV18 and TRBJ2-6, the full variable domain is NAGVMQNPRHLVRRRGQEARLRCSPMKGHSHVYWYRQLPEEGLKFMVYLQKENIIDESGMPKERFSAEFPKEGPSILRIQQVVRGDSAAYFCASLNRDTSSGANVLTFGAGSRLTVL.

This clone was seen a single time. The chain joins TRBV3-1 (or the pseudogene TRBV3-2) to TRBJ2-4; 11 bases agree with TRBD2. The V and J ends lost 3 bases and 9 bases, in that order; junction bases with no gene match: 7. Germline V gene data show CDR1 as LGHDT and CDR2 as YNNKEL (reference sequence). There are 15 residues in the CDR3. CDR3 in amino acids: CASSQRLAGSIIQYF. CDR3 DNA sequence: TGTGCCAGCAGCCAGCGACTAGCGGGATCGATCATTCAGTACTTC.

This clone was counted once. In nucleotides, the CDR3 is TGTGCCAGCACCTTGTCCCCGCTCTCCTACAATGAGCAGTTCTTC. Amino acid sequence: CASTLSPLSYNEQFF. The V gene is TRBV9, the J gene TRBJ2-1, with D unresolved. Trimming pared 6 bases from V and 0 bases from J, leaving 13 bases between. This CDR3 contains 15 residues. Germline loops: CDR1 SGDLS, CDR2 YYNGEE.

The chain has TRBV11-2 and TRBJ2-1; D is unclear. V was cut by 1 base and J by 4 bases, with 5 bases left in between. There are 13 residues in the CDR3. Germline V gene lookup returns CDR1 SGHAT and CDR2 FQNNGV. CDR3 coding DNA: TGTGCCAGCAGCTTAGGCAGTTACAATGAGCAGTTCTTC. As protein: CASSLGSYNEQFF.

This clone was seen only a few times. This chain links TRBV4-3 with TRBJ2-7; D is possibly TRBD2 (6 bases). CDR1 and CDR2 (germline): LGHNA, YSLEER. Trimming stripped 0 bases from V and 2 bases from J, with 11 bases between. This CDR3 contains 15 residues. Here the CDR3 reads CASSQDFGSAYEQYF. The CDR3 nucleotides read TGCGCCAGCAGCCAAGATTTCGGGAGCGCCTACGAGCAGTACTTC.

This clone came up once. The CDR3 DNA is TGTGCCGGCGGTGGAGGGGTCAATTCACCCCTCCACTTT. As protein: CAGGGGVNSPLHF. V is TRBV7-2 and J is TRBJ1-6, with a tentative D call TRBD1 (5 bases). This CDR3 comprises 13 residues. Trimming took off 11 bases at V and 7 bases at J, with 15 bases between the two ends. Germline loops: CDR1 SGHTA, CDR2 FQGNSA.

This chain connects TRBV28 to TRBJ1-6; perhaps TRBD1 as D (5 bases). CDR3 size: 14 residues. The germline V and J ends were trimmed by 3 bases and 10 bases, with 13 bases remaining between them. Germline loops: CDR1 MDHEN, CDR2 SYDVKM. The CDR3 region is CASSLGQAESPLHF. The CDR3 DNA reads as TGTGCCAGCAGTTTGGGGCAGGCCGAATCACCCCTCCACTTT.

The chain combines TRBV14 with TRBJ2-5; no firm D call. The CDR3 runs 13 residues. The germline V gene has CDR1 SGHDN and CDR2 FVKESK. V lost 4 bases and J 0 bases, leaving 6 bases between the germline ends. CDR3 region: CASSRRNQETQYF. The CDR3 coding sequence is TGTGCCAGCAGCCGTCGGAACCAAGAGACCCAGTACTTC.

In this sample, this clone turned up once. The CDR3 reads CASSLSNGGRDEQFF. The CDR3 nucleotides are TGTGCCAGCAGCCTATCAAACGGGGGGCGGGATGAGCAGTTCTTC. The V call is TRBV4-2, the J call TRBJ2-1, with D maybe TRBD2 (7 bases). Germline CDR1 reads LGHNA; CDR2 reads YNFKEQ. V was cut by 4 bases and J by 8 bases, with 18 bases left in between. This CDR3 has 15 residues.

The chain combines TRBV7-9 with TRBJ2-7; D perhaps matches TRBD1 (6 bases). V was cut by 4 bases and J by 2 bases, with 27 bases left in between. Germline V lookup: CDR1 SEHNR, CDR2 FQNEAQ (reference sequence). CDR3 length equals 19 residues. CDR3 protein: CASSSSRLTTGTLTYEQYF. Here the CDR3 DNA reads TGTGCCAGCAGCTCCTCCCGACTGACTACAGGGACACTAACCTACGAGCAGTACTTC.

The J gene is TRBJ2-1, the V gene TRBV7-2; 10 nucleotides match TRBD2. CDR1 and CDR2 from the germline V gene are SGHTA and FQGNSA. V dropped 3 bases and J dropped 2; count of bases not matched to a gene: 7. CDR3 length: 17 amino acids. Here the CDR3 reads CASSFGGAGGTYNEQFF. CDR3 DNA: TGTGCCAGCAGCTTCGGAGGAGCGGGAGGGACCTACAATGAGCAGTTCTTC.

The CDR3 here is CATSRDGRVEEKLFF. Here the CDR3 DNA reads TGTGCCACCAGCAGAGATGGGAGGGTAGAAGAAAAACTGTTTTTT. This chain joins TRBV15 and TRBJ1-4; unclear D gene. This CDR3 contains 15 residues. Germline CDR1 is LNHNV and CDR2 is YYDKDF (reference sequence). Trimming cost V 0 bases and J 8 bases, with 13 bases left between them.

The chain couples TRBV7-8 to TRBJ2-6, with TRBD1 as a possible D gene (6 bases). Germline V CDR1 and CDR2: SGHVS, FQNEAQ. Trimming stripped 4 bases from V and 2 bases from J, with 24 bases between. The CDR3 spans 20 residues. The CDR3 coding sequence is TGTGCCAGCAGCTCCGGGACATCCGAAAGTCTGATCCCTGGGGCCAACGTCCTGACTTTC. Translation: CASSSGTSESLIPGANVLTF.

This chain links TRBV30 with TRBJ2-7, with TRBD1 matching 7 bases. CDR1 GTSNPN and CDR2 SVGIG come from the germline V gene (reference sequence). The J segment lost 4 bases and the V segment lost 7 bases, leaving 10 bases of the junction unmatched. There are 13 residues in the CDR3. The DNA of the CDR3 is TGTGCCTTACGTGCAGGGGGTCGGTACGAGCAGTACTTC. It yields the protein CALRAGGRYEQYF.

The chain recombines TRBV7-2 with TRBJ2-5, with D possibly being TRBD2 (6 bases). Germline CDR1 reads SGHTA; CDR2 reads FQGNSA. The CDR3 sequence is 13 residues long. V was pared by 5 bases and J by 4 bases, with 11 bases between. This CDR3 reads CASSAGFGETQYF. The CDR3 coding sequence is TGTGCCAGCAGCGCGGGATTTGGAGAGACCCAGTACTTC.

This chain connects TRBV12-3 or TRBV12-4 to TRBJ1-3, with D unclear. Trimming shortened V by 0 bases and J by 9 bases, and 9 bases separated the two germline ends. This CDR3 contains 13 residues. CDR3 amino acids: CASSLAHGSTIYF. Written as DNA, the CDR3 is TGTGCCAGCAGTTTAGCGCACGGGAGCACCATATATTTT.

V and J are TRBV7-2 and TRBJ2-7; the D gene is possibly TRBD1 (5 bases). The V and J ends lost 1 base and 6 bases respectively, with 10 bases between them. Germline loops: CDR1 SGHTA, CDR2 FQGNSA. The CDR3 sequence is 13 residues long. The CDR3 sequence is CASSLGAGSEQYF. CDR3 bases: TGTGCCAGCAGCTTAGGGGCAGGGTCCGAGCAGTACTTC.